This T cell receptor (beta chain) was captured in a study of T cells in Graves' hyperthyroidism and ophthalmopathy. Study context: Peripheral blood specimens were obtained at initial diagnosis, prior to any treatment.

This clonotype was counted many times. No antigen is known for it. Study observations and caveats: Ophthalmopathy was separated from stable hyperthyroidism by a 13 V-J model.

There were TCR beta CDR3 regions amplified from RNA transcripts. HTBI primers drove first-round RT-PCR of the TCR CDR3. TCRdb reprocessed the multiplex PCR reads via MiXCR and lists one record per CDR3 protein. This repertoire shows around 55,000 distinct CDR3 sequences, less than 50% found once; its top ten account for approximately 9.1%. Germline loops: CDR1 SNHLY, CDR2 FYNNEI. The V gene lost 2 bases and the J gene lost 4 bases, with 15 bases spanning the gap. This CDR3 has 15 amino acids. Criteria for exclusion of patients were uncontrolled infection, other autoimmune disease, pregnancy or lactation.

Material for sequencing was blood. The sequence derives from a woman between 45 and 60 years old with Graves' ophthalmopathy. The J gene is TRBJ2-7, the V gene TRBV2; D not certain. The CDR3 is CASSEWRSGGYEQYF. The DNA for the CDR3 is TGTGCCAGCAGTGAATGGAGATCGGGTGGTTACGAGCAGTACTTC.